A selection of T cell receptor beta chains follows, all from one sample in a study of shared clonotypes between healthy human individuals. TCRdb's table, derived via immunoSEQ multiplex PCR, lists solely in-frame clones and lacks some. The table lists about 590,000 clones, just under 97% of them singletons. The material sequenced was naive CD8+ T cells sorted from blood. The receptors come from a woman in her twenties or thirties in good health. CDR3s include the opening cysteine and the closing phenylalanine or tryptophan.

cdr3_length	v_call	j_call	cdr3_aa
15	TRBV6-5	TRBJ2-7	CASSYSTGTGEKKYF
14	TRBV6-5	TRBJ1-1	CASRLGGGATEAFF
12	TRBV4-1	TRBJ2-1	CASGLLYNEQFF
14	TRBV7-9	TRBJ2-3	CAINGAVATDTQYF
13	TRBV28	TRBJ2-5	CASYDGYQETQYF
15	TRBV5-1	TRBJ1-2	CASSEDTGTYYGYTF
15	TRBV6-5	TRBJ2-7	CASSSGTGGRYEQYF
15	TRBV4-1	TRBJ2-2	CASSHMGGRTGELFF
15	TRBV5-1	TRBJ2-7	CASSLRGGNIYEQYF
15	TRBV6-6	TRBJ1-2	CASSPARGTDYGYTF
21	TRBV4-1	TRBJ1-3	CASSQEFFPGNTISSGNTIYF
14	TRBV6-6	TRBJ1-1	CASRQRDSRTEAFF
13	TRBV28	TRBJ2-2	CASIPAGTGELFF
19	TRBV19	TRBJ2-1	CASSINPGLAGSSYNEQFF
16	TRBV9	TRBJ2-2	CASSEYRVLNTGELFF
14	TRBV2	TRBJ1-5	CASSESGGSQPQHF
12	TRBV2	TRBJ1-5	CASSEINQPQHF
14	TRBV13	TRBJ2-7	CASSSGDTLYEQYF
11	TRBV28	TRBJ2-7	CASHRGYEQYF
16	TRBV11-2	TRBJ2-7	CASSFLTSGRSYEQYF
16	TRBV10-2	TRBJ2-3	CASSATGPSVTDTQYF
14	TRBV6-5	TRBJ2-2	CASSYTPAPGELFF
17	TRBV28	TRBJ2-7	CASSFQPAGRWIYEQYF
13	TRBV11-3	TRBJ2-4	CASSFGTSNIQYF
14	TRBV7-6	TRBJ2-3	CASSLGTGPDTQYF
16	TRBV7-9	TRBJ1-1	CASREGDVGSHTEAFF
14	TRBV7-9	TRBJ2-7	CASSRTTSPYEQYF
16	TRBV13	TRBJ2-5	CASSLLAGDFGETQYF
16	TRBV19	TRBJ1-1	CASSLGAGYMNTEAFF
12	TRBV13	TRBJ2-7	CASSLGGFEQYF
13	TRBV7-9	TRBJ2-7	CASSSTRIYEQYF
16	TRBV4-1	TRBJ2-2	CASSPRGQMNTGELFF
16	TRBV27	TRBJ2-1	CASSLYGLAGAYEQFF
14	TRBV28	TRBJ2-3	CASTGGLAGTDRYF
16	TRBV7-9	TRBJ2-1	CASSLRTSGGLNEQFF
14	TRBV27	TRBJ2-7	CASASSSSGYEQYF
18	TRBV4-1	TRBJ2-5	CASSQDFQAGGPTETQYF
15	TRBV9	TRBJ1-2	CASSPEARHRHGYTF
16	TRBV7-9	TRBJ1-3	CASSKNLASSGNTIYF
16	TRBV27	TRBJ2-7	CASSSNSLAGSYEQYF
15	TRBV7-6	TRBJ2-7	CASSLAPAGMKEQYF
13	TRBV2	TRBJ2-7	CATTSRSSYEQYF
12	TRBV9	TRBJ1-1	CASEGPSTEAFF
10	TRBV25-1	TRBJ2-7	CASRGYEQYF
18	TRBV10-1	TRBJ2-2	CASSAQSRLAGDTGELFF
12	TRBV2	TRBJ1-2	CASSDWGDGYTF
15	TRBV29-1	TRBJ2-1	CSVEDLAGVKDEQFF
15	TRBV15	TRBJ1-2	CATKTSSGQEYGYTF
15	TRBV7-9	TRBJ2-7	CASSLDGSPSYEQYF
14	TRBV9	TRBJ2-7	CASSVGAGPYEQYF
17	TRBV11-1	TRBJ1-5	CASSQKNRGHSNQPQHF
13	TRBV27	TRBJ2-7	CASSYSGRREQYF
13	TRBV9	TRBJ2-1	CASRQTSDDEQFF
16	TRBV7-9	TRBJ1-3	CASSSPGLEFRNTIYF
16	TRBV28	TRBJ2-2	CASRSGGRASGGELFF
14	TRBV19	TRBJ1-1	CASGWLGMNTEAFF